Listed below are T cell receptor beta chains from one sample, sequenced in a study of cytomegalovirus exposure and HLA in healthy donors. The repertoire was sequenced with immunoSEQ multiplex PCR; TCRdb's copy has only in-frame clones and lacks some. The table records 300,000 to 400,000 clones, roughly 89% of them present only once. Source material: PBMCs. The receptors were sampled from a woman aged 18-29 years in good health and CMV-seronegative. Both conserved end residues are part of each CDR3. The order of the fields is V gene, CDR3 protein.

TRBV28 | CASSSSLKLFF
TRBV4-2 | CASSPTSGGTGELFF
TRBV5-6 | CASSGPGTGDGYTF
TRBV27 | CASSLRGLASTGELFF
TRBV5-1 | CASSLGQGAGEKLFF
TRBV7-9 | CASSSGTGSTGELFF
TRBV30 | CAWGRGEQYF
TRBV27 | CASRLIGTVYEQYF
TRBV7-9 | CASSLAALAGGTDTQYF
TRBV14 | CASSREWELDEQYF
TRBV6-5 | CASSSRTSGGNEQFF
TRBV7-9 | CASRPSSGSPNYGYTF
TRBV30 | CAWSLGLGETQYF
TRBV28 | CASSLARDRVGQPQHF
TRBV6-1 | CASSVTLAGGRDEQFF
TRBV11-2 | CASSLLAGAYEQYF
TRBV2 | CASSVAGYFYEQYF
TRBV29-1 | CSVGGYLETQYF
TRBV5-1 | CASSPMGLARLEQFF
TRBV6-1 | CASSGSGGARTDTQYF
TRBV6-6 | CASSYGQGTNYGYTF
TRBV15 | CATRDGSSGGYTGELFF
TRBV29-1 | CSVEHGGAPADTQYF
TRBV6-5 | CASSYVSGGGTQYF
TRBV5-8 | CASSLSRSFTDTQYF
TRBV6-6 | CASAPQGGAADTQYF
TRBV4-1 | CASSQAGLGPENYEQYF
TRBV7-8 | CASSLVGRGGSPLHF
TRBV15 | CATSRWTGYGYTF
TRBV6-5 | CASSSGQGAYGPQHF
TRBV18 | CASSRTGNEKLFF
TRBV18 | CASSPEVGVTEAFF
TRBV25-1 | CASSELEETQYF
TRBV10-1 | CASSETANYGYTF
TRBV5-1 | CASSEGQGNNNEQFF